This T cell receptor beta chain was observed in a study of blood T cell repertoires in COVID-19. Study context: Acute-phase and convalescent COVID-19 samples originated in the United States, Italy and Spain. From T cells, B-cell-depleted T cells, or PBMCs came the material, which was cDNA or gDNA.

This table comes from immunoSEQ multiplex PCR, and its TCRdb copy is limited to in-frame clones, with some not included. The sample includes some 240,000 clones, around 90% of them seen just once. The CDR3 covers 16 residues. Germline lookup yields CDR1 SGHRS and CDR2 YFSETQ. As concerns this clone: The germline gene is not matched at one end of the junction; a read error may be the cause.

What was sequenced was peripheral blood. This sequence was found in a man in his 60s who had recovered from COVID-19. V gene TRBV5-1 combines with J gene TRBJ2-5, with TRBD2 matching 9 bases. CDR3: CARSRGGGGGTETQYF. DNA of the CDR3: TGCGCCCGCAGCCGCGGCGGGGGGGGCGGTACGGAGACCCAGTACTTC.